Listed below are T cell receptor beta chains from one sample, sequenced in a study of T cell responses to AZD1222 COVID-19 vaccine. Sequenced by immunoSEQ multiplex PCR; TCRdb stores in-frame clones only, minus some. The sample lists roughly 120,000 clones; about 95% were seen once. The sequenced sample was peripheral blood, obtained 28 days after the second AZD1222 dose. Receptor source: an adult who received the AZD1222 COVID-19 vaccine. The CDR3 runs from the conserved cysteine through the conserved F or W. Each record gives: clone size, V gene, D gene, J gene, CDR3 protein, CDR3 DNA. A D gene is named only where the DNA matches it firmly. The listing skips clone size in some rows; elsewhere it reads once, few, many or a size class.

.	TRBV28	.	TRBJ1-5	CASSPGGSNQPQHF	TGTGCCAGCAGTCCTGGGGGGAGCAATCAGCCCCAGCATTTT
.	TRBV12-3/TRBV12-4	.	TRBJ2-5	CASSPQKRETQYF	TGTGCCAGCAGCCCCCAAAAGCGAGAGACCCAGTACTTC
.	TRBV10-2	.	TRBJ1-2	CASSETGADGYTF	TGCGCCAGCAGTGAAACGGGGGCGGATGGCTACACCTTC
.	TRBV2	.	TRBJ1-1	CASSERGAFF	TGTGCCAGCAGTGAGAGGGGGGCTTTCTTT
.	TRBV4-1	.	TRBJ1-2	CASSQDLRSGYTF	TGCGCCAGCAGCCAAGATCTCAGGTCGGGCTACACCTTC
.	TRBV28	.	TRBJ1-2	CASSLRGRYGYTF	TGTGCCAGCAGTTTGAGAGGACGGTATGGCTACACCTTC
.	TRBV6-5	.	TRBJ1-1	CASSYLNRVGTEAFF	TGTGCCAGCAGTTACCTGAACAGGGTTGGGACTGAAGCTTTCTTT
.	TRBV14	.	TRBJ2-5	CASRLDGETQYF	TGTGCCAGCCGACTAGACGGGGAGACCCAGTACTTC
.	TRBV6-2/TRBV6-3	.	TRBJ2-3	CASSSNRGTPGGTDTQYF	TGTGCCAGCAGTTCTAATCGGGGGACCCCTGGAGGAACAGATACGCAGTATTTT
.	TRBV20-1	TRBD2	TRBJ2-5	CSASSGGRTQYF	TGCAGTGCGAGTAGCGGGGGGCGGACCCAGTACTTC
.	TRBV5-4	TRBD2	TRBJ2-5	CASSLGLAGLERETQYF	TGTGCCAGCAGCTTGGGACTAGCGGGGCTGGAACGAGAGACCCAGTACTTC
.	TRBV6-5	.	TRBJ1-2	CASFALPGNGYTF	TGTGCCAGCTTCGCATTACCCGGGAACGGCTACACCTTC
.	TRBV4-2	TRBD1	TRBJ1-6	CASSLQRPTRQGERSPLHF	TGTGCCAGCAGCCTCCAGAGACCTACTAGGCAGGGGGAGAGGTCACCCCTCCACTTT
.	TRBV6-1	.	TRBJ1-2	CASSEIGNYGYTF	TGTGCCAGCAGTGAGATAGGGAACTATGGCTACACCTTC
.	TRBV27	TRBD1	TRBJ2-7	CATRDSAYEQYF	TGTGCCACCAGGGACAGCGCCTACGAGCAGTACTTC
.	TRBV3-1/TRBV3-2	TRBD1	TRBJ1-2	CASSQSRGGYGYTF	TGTGCCAGCAGCCAATCCAGGGGGGGCTATGGCTACACCTTC
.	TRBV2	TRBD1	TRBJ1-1	CASSSPGTGVRDTEAFF	TGTGCCAGCAGTAGTCCCGGGACAGGGGTTCGGGACACTGAAGCTTTCTTT
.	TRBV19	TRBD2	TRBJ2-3	CASSILGQVFGGSTDTQYF	TGTGCCAGTAGTATATTAGGTCAAGTATTCGGGGGGAGCACAGATACGCAGTATTTT
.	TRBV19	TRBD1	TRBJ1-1	CASSILGQGLVNTEAFF	TGTGCCAGTAGTATTCTGGGACAGGGGCTCGTGAACACTGAAGCTTTCTTT
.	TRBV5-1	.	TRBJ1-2	CASSLGFDYGYTF	TGCGCCAGCAGCTTGGGATTTGACTATGGCTACACCTTC
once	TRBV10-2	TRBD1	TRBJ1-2	CASSEWRRGVDYGYTF	TGCGCCAGCAGTGAATGGCGCAGGGGGGTTGACTATGGCTACACCTTC
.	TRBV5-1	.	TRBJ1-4	CASSQEPTNEKLFF	TGCGCCAGCAGCCAGGAGCCAACTAATGAAAAACTGTTTTTT
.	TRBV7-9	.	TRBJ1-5	CASSFGTGSSNQPQHF	TGTGCCAGCAGCTTCGGAACAGGGTCGAGCAATCAGCCCCAGCATTTT
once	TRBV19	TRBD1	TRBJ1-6	CASAGGGFSPLHF	TGTGCCAGTGCAGGGGGTGGGTTCTCACCCCTCCACTTT
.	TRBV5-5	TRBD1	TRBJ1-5	CASSSTGDINQPQHF	TGTGCCAGCAGCTCGACAGGGGATATCAATCAGCCCCAGCATTTT
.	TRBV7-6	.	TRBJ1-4	CASSSRTATNEKLFF	TGTGCCAGCAGCTCGCGGACGGCTACTAATGAAAAACTGTTTTTT
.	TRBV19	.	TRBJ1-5	CASSTHRVRLANQPQHF	TGTGCCAGTAGTACGCACAGGGTTCGACTAGCTAATCAGCCCCAGCATTTT
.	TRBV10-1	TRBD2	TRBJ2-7	CASSDGGSSHEQYF	TGCGCCAGCAGTGATGGCGGGAGTTCCCACGAGCAGTACTTC
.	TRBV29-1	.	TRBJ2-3	CSVLLAFTDTQYF	TGCAGCGTTTTGCTGGCGTTTACAGATACGCAGTATTTT
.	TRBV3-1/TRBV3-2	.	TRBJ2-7	CASSRQVYEQYF	TGTGCCAGCAGTCGACAAGTCTACGAGCAGTACTTC
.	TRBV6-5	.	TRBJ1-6	CASRQSSYNSPLHF	TGTGCCAGCAGGCAGAGCTCCTATAATTCACCCCTCCACTTT